These T cell receptor beta chains were read from a single sample in a study of post-analysis software for immune sequencing data. TCRdb reprocessed the PCR reads via MiXCR and lists one record per CDR3 protein. Of about half a million distinct CDR3 sequences listed, 34% are singletons. Sequencing was performed on blood. The receptors originated from a girl aged 2 to 17 with multiple sclerosis. CDR3s include the opening cysteine and the closing phenylalanine or tryptophan. D genes are given only for firm matches. Clone size, where shown, is once, few, many, or a class for clones that have expanded.

>TRBV5-1|TRBJ2-7|TRBD1|many
TGCGCCAGCAAGCCGGGACAGGGCTTCTACGAGCAGTACTTC
CASKPGQGFYEQYF
>TRBV6-1|TRBJ2-3|.|.
TGTGCCAGCATGGGGACGGCTACAGATACGCAGTATTTT
CASMGTATDTQYF
>TRBV2|TRBJ1-2|.|.
TGTGCCAGCAAGTGGGACAACAACTATGGCTACACCTTC
CASKWDNNYGYTF
>TRBV9|TRBJ1-2|TRBD1|few
TGTGCCAGCGGGGGACAGGGGGTTTCCTATGGCTACACCTTC
CASGGQGVSYGYTF
>TRBV5-1|TRBJ2-7|.|.
TGCGCCAGCACACAGGGAGGCCTCTCCTACGAGCAGTACTTC
CASTQGGLSYEQYF
>TRBV12-3/TRBV12-4|TRBJ2-1|.|few
TGTGCCAGCGCCTTGCGCGGTTATGGGGACAATGAGCAGTTCTTC
CASALRGYGDNEQFF
>TRBV2|TRBJ2-1|TRBD1|.
TGTGCCAGCAACCAAGACAGGGCCGGAAACAATGAGCAGTTCTTC
CASNQDRAGNNEQFF
>TRBV6-6|TRBJ1-6|.|few
TGTGCCAGTCAGACGGGTAAATATAATTCACCCCTCCACTTT
CASQTGKYNSPLHF
>TRBV20-1|TRBJ2-1|.|.
TGCAGTGCCCTTGTGGGGGATGAGCAGTTCTTC
CSALVGDEQFF
>TRBV5-1|TRBJ1-1|.|few
TGCGCCAGCAGCGGGGACGGATCCGAAGCTTTCTTT
CASSGDGSEAFF
>TRBV6-6|TRBJ1-1|.|.
TGTGCCAGCAGTTACTCTAGCAGGGCGAACACTGAAGCTTTCTTT
CASSYSSRANTEAFF
>TRBV5-1|TRBJ2-1|TRBD1|.
TGCGCCAGCAGCTTACTGACAGGGAGCGACAATGAGCAGTTCTTC
CASSLLTGSDNEQFF
>TRBV7-2|TRBJ1-4|.|.
TGTGCCAGCAGCTTAGTCCTTTTGGGCCTGGGGACTAATGAAAAACTGTTTTTT
CASSLVLLGLGTNEKLFF
>TRBV7-2|TRBJ2-3|TRBD1|few
TGTGCCAGCAGCCCTTGGGACAGCCGCACAGATACGCAGTATTTT
CASSPWDSRTDTQYF
>TRBV6-6|TRBJ2-2|.|.
TGTGCCAGCAGTTACCACAGGGAGGGCACCGGGGAGCTGTTTTTT
CASSYHREGTGELFF
>TRBV6-1|TRBJ1-2|.|few
TGTGCCAGCAGTGAAGGGTTCTATGGCTACACCTTC
CASSEGFYGYTF
>TRBV5-1|TRBJ1-2|.|.
TGCGCCAGCAGCCTCAACGGGAATGGCTACACCTTC
CASSLNGNGYTF
>TRBV5-1|TRBJ2-7|.|few
TGCGCCAGCAGCTTCGGGCAGCACTCCTACGAGCAGTACTTC
CASSFGQHSYEQYF
>TRBV20-1|TRBJ1-5|.|.
TGCAGTGCTGGTTCCGGGACACGCAATCAGCCCCAGCATTTT
CSAGSGTRNQPQHF
>TRBV21-1|TRBJ1-5|.|once
TGTGCCAGCAGCAATCGACGGTGCAATCAGCCCCAGCATTTT
CASSNRRCNQPQHF
>TRBV5-5|TRBJ1-5|.|.
TGTGCCAGCAGCAGGGCCGGGTTCAGCAATCAGCCCCAGCATTTT
CASSRAGFSNQPQHF
>TRBV20-1|TRBJ2-7|.|.
TGCAGTGCTAGCTCCCGAGAATCCGAGCAGTACTTC
CSASSRESEQYF
>TRBV7-3|TRBJ2-1|.|few
TGTGCCAGCGGCTCTCGACAGGGAGGCGAGCAGTTCTTC
CASGSRQGGEQFF
>TRBV29-1|TRBJ2-1|.|.
TGCAGCCTTCGGCGCTCCTACAATGAGCAGTTCTTC
CSLRRSYNEQFF
>TRBV20-1|TRBJ1-5|.|.
TGCAGTGCGAGGGACGGGAAATTCTCTAATCAGCCCCAGCATTTT
CSARDGKFSNQPQHF
>TRBV5-1|TRBJ1-1|.|.
TGCGCCGGCAGCCCCGGGGGACACTTCCTTCTGAACACTGAAGCTTTCTTT
CAGSPGGHFLLNTEAFF
>TRBV5-1|TRBJ2-1|.|once
TGCGCCAGCAGCCCCCATAGATCTTGGGGGGTTAGGCTCCAAGAGACCCAGTTCTTC
CASSPHRSWGVRLQETQFF
>TRBV12-5|TRBJ2-5|TRBD2|.
TGTGCTAGTGGTTTGGCGACTAGCGGGGGGGCCCTAGAGACCCAGTACTTC
CASGLATSGGALETQYF
>TRBV29-1|TRBJ2-1|TRBD2|.
TGCAGCGTTCTGGCGGGGGGGGGGAGCTCCTACAATGAGCAGTTCTTC
CSVLAGGGSSYNEQFF
>TRBV29-1|TRBJ2-7|TRBD1|many
TGCAGCGGCACCGGGACAGGGTCCTACGAGCAGTACTTC
CSGTGTGSYEQYF
>TRBV4-1|TRBJ2-5|.|few
TGCGCCAGCAGCCAAGTAACGACGGATTCTTGGGGCCAAGAGACCCAGTACTTC
CASSQVTTDSWGQETQYF
>TRBV20-1|TRBJ1-5|TRBD1|few
TGCAGTGCCCGTGGACAGGGCGTTCAGCCCCAGCATTTT
CSARGQGVQPQHF
>TRBV5-1|TRBJ2-1|TRBD1|.
TGCGCCAGCAGCTTGGTTGGGACAGTTGACAATGAGCAGTTCTTC
CASSLVGTVDNEQFF